The sample holds many counts of the clone carrying this T cell receptor (beta chain). Its specificity is not known. V lost 6 bases and J lost 5, with 13 bases in between. Germline loops: CDR1 MNHEY, CDR2 SVGEGT. The CDR3 consists of 13 residues. This sample is part of a study of T cells in Graves' hyperthyroidism and ophthalmopathy. The wider study: Before treatment of any kind, peripheral blood was taken at initial diagnosis. Findings of the study overall: A 13 V-J model separated ophthalmopathy from stable hyperthyroidism.

The TCR beta CDR3 regions underwent amplification using RNA transcripts as the source. RT-PCR in the first round (using the HTBI primer set) targeted the TCR CDR3. MiXCR was run by TCRdb on the multiplex PCR reads, yielding one entry per CDR3 protein. The data show about 300,000 distinct CDR3 sequences, about an eighth seen once. About 9.4 ml fresh peripheral blood yielded the PBMCs. The clonotype originates from a woman aged 30 to 39 with Graves' hyperthyroidism that later progressed to Graves' ophthalmopathy. Sequencing input: blood. This chain uses TRBV6-2 or TRBV6-3 with TRBJ1-1; D is perhaps TRBD1 (6 bases). CDR3: CASRGGQETEAFF. The CDR3 nucleotides read TGTGCCAGCAGAGGGGGTCAAGAAACTGAAGCTTTCTTT.